The clone carrying this TCR beta chain was observed once. As yet, its antigen is unknown. The PCR was carried out with 60 Vbeta primers and 13 Jbeta primers. This table comes from immunoSEQ multiplex PCR, and its TCRdb copy is limited to in-frame clones, with some not included. The sample holds about 130,000 clones, approximately 80% seen once. This sample was included in a study of cytomegalovirus exposure and HLA in healthy donors. Study observations and caveats: Cytomegalovirus association was assigned to approximately 160 TCR beta chains. In a later analysis, fewer than 20,000 TCR beta sequences were associated with HLA alleles at 0.05 false discovery rate.

V dropped 0 bases and J dropped 2 bases, with 17 bases sitting between them. Germline V gene data show CDR1 as SGDLS and CDR2 as YYNGEE. This CDR3 is built from 17 residues. The sequenced sample was PBMCs. This receptor was identified in a man aged 35-49 years in good health and CMV-seronegative. The chain recombines TRBV9 with TRBJ1-2; D perhaps matches TRBD1 (5 bases). Here the CDR3 reads CASSVGMQGGRNYGYTF. The CDR3 DNA is TGTGCCAGCAGCGTAGGGATGCAGGGAGGACGAAACTATGGCTACACCTTC. Complete variable domain (other parts from reference TRBV9 and TRBJ1-2): DSGVTQTPKHLITATGQRVTLRCSPRSGDLSVYWYQQSLDQGLQFLIQYYNGEERAKGNILERFSAQQFPDLHSELNLSSLELGDSALYFCASSVGMQGGRNYGYTFGSGTRLTVV.